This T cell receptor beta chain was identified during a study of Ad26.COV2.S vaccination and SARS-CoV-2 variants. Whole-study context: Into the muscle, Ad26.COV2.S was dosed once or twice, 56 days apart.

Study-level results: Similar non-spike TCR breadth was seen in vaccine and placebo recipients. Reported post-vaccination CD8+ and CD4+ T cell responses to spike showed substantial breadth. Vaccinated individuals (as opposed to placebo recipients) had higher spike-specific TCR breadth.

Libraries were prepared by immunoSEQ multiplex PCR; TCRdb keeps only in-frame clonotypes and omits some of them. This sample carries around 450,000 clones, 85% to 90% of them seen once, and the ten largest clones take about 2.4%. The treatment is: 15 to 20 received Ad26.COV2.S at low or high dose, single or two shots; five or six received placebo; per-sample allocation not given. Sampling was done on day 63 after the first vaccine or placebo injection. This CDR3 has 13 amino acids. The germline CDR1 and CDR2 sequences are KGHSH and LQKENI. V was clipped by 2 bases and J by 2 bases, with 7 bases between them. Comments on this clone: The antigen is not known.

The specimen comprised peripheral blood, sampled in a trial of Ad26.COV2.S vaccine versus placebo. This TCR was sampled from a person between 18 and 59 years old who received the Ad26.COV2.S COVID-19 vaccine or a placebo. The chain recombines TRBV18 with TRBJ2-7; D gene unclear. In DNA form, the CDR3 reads TGTGCCAGCTCACCAGGGCCAGCCTACGAGCAGTACTTC. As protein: CASSPGPAYEQYF.